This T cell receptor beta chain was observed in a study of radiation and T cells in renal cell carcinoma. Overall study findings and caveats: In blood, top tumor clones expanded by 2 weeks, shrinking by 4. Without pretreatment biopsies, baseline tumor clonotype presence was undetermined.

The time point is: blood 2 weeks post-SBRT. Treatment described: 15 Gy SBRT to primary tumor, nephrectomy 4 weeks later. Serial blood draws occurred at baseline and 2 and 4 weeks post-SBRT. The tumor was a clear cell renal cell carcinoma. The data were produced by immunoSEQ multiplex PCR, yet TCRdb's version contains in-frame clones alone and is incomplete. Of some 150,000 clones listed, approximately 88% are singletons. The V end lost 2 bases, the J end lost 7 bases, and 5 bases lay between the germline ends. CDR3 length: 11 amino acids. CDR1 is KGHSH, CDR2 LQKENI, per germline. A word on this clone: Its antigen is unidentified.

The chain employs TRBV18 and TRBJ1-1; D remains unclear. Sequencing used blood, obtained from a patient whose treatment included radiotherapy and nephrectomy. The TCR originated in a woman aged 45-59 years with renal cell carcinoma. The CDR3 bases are TGTGCCAGCTCACCAACGGTTGAAGCTTTCTTT. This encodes CASSPTVEAFF.